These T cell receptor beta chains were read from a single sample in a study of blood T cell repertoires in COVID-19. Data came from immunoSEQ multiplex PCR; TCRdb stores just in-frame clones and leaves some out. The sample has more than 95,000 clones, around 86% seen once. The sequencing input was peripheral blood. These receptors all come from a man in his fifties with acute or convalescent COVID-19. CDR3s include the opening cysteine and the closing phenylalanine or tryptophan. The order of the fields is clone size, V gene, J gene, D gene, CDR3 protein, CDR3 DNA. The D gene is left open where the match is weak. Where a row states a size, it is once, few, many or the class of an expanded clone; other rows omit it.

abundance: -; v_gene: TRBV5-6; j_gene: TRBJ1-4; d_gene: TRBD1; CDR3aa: CASSLAEGAREKLFF; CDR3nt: TGTGCCAGCAGCTTGGCCGAGGGGGCGCGGGAAAAACTGTTTTTT
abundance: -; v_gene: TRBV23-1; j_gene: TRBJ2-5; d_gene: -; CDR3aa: CASRDYRGRLETQYF; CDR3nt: TGCGCCAGCCGGGACTACAGGGGGAGATTAGAGACCCAGTACTTC
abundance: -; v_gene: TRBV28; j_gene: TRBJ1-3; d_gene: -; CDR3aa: CASSFAPPTQGNTIYF; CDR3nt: TGTGCCAGCAGTTTTGCCCCCCCGACTCAAGGTAACACCATATATTTT
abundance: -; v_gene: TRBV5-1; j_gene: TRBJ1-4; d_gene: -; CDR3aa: CASSWTGDLNEKLFF; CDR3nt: TGCGCCAGCAGCTGGACCGGGGATCTTAATGAAAAACTGTTTTTT
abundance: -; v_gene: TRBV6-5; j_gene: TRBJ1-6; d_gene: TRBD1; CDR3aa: CASRSPTGSNSPLHF; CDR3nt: TGTGCCAGCAGATCCCCGACAGGGAGCAATTCACCCCTCCACTTT
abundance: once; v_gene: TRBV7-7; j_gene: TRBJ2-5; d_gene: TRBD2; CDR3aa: CASSLGLAGASETQYF; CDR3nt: TGTGCTAGCAGCTTAGGACTAGCGGGGGCCTCGGAGACCCAGTACTTC
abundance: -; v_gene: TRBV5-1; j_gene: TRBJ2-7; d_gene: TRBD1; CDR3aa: CASSLAPTGSYEQYF; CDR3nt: TGCGCCAGCAGCCTGGCCCCGACAGGGTCCTACGAGCAGTACTTC
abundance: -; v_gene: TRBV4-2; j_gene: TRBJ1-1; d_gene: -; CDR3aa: CASSPANRAGDTEAFF; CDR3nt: TGTGCCAGCAGCCCCGCTAACAGGGCGGGGGACACTGAAGCTTTCTTT
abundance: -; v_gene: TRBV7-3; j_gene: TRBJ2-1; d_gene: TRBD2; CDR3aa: CASSPSRLAVYNEQFF; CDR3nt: TGTGCCAGCAGCCCCAGTAGGCTAGCGGTCTACAATGAGCAGTTCTTC
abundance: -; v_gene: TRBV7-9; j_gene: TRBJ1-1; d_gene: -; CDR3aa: CASSRIQGRSDTEAFF; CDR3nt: TGTGCCAGCAGCCGGATACAGGGAAGGTCGGACACTGAAGCTTTCTTT
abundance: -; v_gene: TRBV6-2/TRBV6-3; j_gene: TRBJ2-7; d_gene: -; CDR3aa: CASSRTYYEQYF; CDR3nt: TGTGCCAGCAGCCGAACTTACTACGAGCAGTACTTC
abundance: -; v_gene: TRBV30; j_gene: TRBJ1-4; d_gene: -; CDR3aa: CAWSVSRTNEKLFF; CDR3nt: TGTGCCTGGAGTGTCTCGCGAACTAATGAAAAACTGTTTTTT
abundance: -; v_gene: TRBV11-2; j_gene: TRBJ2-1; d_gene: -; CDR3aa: CASSLYTGGPYNEQFF; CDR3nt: TGTGCCAGCAGCTTATATACCGGGGGACCCTACAATGAGCAGTTCTTC
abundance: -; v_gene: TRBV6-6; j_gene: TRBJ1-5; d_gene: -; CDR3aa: CASRLGGSGNQPQHF; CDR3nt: TGTGCCAGCAGATTAGGGGGAAGTGGCAATCAGCCCCAGCATTTT
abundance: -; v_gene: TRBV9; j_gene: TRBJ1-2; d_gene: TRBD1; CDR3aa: CASSVDWTGDSSYGYTF; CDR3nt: TGTGCCAGCAGCGTAGACTGGACAGGGGATAGCTCGTATGGCTACACCTTC
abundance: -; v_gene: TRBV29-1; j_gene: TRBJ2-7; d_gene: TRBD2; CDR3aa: CSSIVLAGVVYEQYF; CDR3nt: TGCAGCTCCATAGTACTAGCGGGAGTTGTCTACGAGCAGTACTTC
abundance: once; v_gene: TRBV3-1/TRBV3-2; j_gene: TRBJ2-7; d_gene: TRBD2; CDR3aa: CASSLRLAGAVEQYF; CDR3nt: TGTGCCAGCAGCCTGAGACTAGCGGGAGCGGTAGAGCAGTACTTC
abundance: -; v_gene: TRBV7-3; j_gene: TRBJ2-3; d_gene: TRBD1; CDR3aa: CASSPQGIGDTQYF; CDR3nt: TGTGCCAGCAGCCCACAGGGGATCGGGGATACGCAGTATTTT
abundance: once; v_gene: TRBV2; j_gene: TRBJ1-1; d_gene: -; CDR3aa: CARHGVILNTEAFF; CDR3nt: TGTGCCAGACACGGGGTGATTCTTAACACTGAAGCTTTCTTT
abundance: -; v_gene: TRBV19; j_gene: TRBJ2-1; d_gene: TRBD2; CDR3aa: CASSTFSSGSGNEQFF; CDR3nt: TGTGCCAGTAGTACCTTCTCTAGCGGGAGTGGCAATGAGCAGTTCTTC
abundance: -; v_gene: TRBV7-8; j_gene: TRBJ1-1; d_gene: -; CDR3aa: CASSETGSGTEAFF; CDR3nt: TGTGCCAGCAGCGAGACAGGCTCCGGCACTGAAGCTTTCTTT
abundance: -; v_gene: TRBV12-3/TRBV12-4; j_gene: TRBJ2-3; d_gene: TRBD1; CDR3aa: CASRLYRGDTQYF; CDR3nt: TGTGCCAGCAGGCTATACAGGGGAGATACGCAGTATTTT
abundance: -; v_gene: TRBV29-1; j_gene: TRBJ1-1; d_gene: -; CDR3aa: CSVGGAHEAFF; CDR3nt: TGCAGCGTTGGTGGGGCGCATGAAGCTTTCTTT